This T cell receptor (beta chain) was identified during a study of neurological immune-mediated disorders. In TCRdb, the 5' RACE reads were re-called with MiXCR into one record per CDR3 protein. The data hold about 43,000 distinct CDR3 sequences, with 12% observed a single time. The table lists this clonotype with many counts. This CDR3 is built from 16 residues. Trimming shortened V by 5 bases and J by 7 bases, and 20 bases separated the two germline ends. The source is a female donor in good health. The sample consisted of PBMCs. J is TRBJ2-2 and V is TRBV12-3 or TRBV12-4, with D perhaps matching TRBD2 (7 bases). The CDR3 DNA follows: TGTGCCAGCAGTCTTAGGGGGGGAGGGATAAACGGGGAGCTGTTTTTT. As protein: CASSLRGGGINGELFF.